These T cell receptor beta chains were read from a single sample in a study of blood T cell repertoires in COVID-19. TCRdb's table, derived via immunoSEQ multiplex PCR, lists solely in-frame clones and lacks some. The sample has more than 400,000 clones, less than 95% seen once. Sample: PBMCs or T cells enriched from blood (not recorded which). The receptors here all came from a man aged 18 to 29 who had recovered from COVID-19. Each CDR3 is given with its conserved first and last residue. The D gene is left open where the match is weak. Not all rows give a size; the values are once, few, many and, for expanded clones, a class.

clone_size j_call d_call v_call cdr3_aa cdr3_nt
NA TRBJ2-5 TRBD2 TRBV30 CAWSTGLAGQETQYF TGTGCCTGGAGTACCGGACTAGCGGGGCAAGAGACCCAGTACTTC
once TRBJ2-3 NA TRBV2 CASRLGRAASTDTQYF TGTGCCAGCAGGCTTGGGCGGGCCGCTAGCACAGATACGCAGTATTTT
NA TRBJ1-6 TRBD1 TRBV5-8 CASSPEQGARSPLHF TGTGCCAGCAGCCCGGAACAGGGGGCGAGGTCACCCCTCCACTTT
NA TRBJ1-6 NA TRBV3-1/TRBV3-2 CASSQDLASYNSPLHF TGTGCCAGCAGCCAAGATTTAGCAAGTTATAATTCACCCCTCCACTTT
NA TRBJ2-7 NA TRBV3-1/TRBV3-2 CASSQESRGEQYF TGTGCCAGCAGCCAAGAGTCGCGGGGCGAGCAGTACTTC
NA TRBJ2-1 TRBD2 TRBV18 CASSPEGLTGGPEQQFF TGTGCCAGCTCACCCGAGGGGTTGACGGGAGGCCCTGAACAGCAGTTCTTC
NA TRBJ1-6 NA TRBV7-2 CASSPPGGYNSPLHF TGTGCCAGCAGCCCCCCGGGGGGCTATAATTCACCCCTCCACTTT
NA TRBJ1-3 NA TRBV7-2 CASSHTGYAGNTIYF TGTGCCAGCAGCCACACAGGTTATGCTGGAAACACCATATATTTT
NA TRBJ2-5 NA TRBV3-1/TRBV3-2 CASSQDTNQETQYF TGTGCCAGCAGCCAAGACACTAACCAAGAGACCCAGTACTTC
NA TRBJ1-5 TRBD1 TRBV6-5 CASRDRDKWDQPQHF TGTGCCAGCAGGGACAGGGATAAGTGGGATCAGCCCCAGCATTTT
few TRBJ1-2 NA TRBV7-9 CASSFQGIRGKGYTF TGTGCCAGCAGCTTCCAGGGAATCCGGGGGAAGGGCTACACCTTC
NA TRBJ1-2 NA TRBV5-4 CASSLAAERGNYGYTF TGTGCCAGCAGCTTGGCGGCCGAAAGGGGGAACTATGGCTACACCTTC
once TRBJ2-1 NA TRBV10-3 CAIAGTRDEQFF TGTGCCATCGCGGGAACGCGAGATGAGCAGTTCTTC
NA TRBJ1-1 NA TRBV27 CASSPLLNRENTEAFF TGTGCCAGCAGCCCGCTGTTAAACCGGGAGAACACTGAAGCTTTCTTT
NA TRBJ1-2 NA TRBV14 CASSQLRQGGLGGYTF TGTGCCAGCAGCCAATTAAGGCAGGGAGGCCTAGGGGGCTACACCTTC
few TRBJ2-1 NA TRBV28 CASSSDKSSYNEQFF TGTGCCAGCAGTTCGGACAAGAGCTCCTACAATGAGCAGTTCTTC
NA TRBJ2-2 NA TRBV18 CASSLAGTGELFF TGTGCCAGCTCACTCGCGGGGACCGGGGAGCTGTTTTTT
once TRBJ2-1 NA TRBV5-1 CASSPELASYNEQFF TGCGCCAGCAGCCCAGAACTAGCCTCCTACAATGAGCAGTTCTTC
NA TRBJ1-1 NA TRBV7-9 CASSPTSGAEAFF TGTGCCAGCAGCCCGACTTCGGGTGCTGAAGCTTTCTTT
NA TRBJ1-3 TRBD1 TRBV28 CASRRGLGNTIYF TGTGCCAGCAGAAGGGGGCTTGGAAACACCATATATTTT
NA TRBJ2-7 NA TRBV3-1/TRBV3-2 CASSQAKPFYEQYF TGTGCCAGCAGCCAAGCTAAACCTTTTTACGAGCAGTACTTC
NA TRBJ2-3 NA TRBV11-2 CASSLDPAGSTDTQYF TGTGCCAGCAGCTTAGATCCGGCGGGAAGCACAGATACGCAGTATTTT
once TRBJ2-7 TRBD2 TRBV5-4 CASSQTSGPSYEQYF TGTGCCAGCAGCCAGACTAGCGGACCCTCCTACGAGCAGTACTTC
NA TRBJ1-1 TRBD1 TRBV9 CASSEPGQGAGTEAFF TGTGCCAGCAGCGAACCGGGACAGGGGGCCGGCACTGAAGCTTTCTTT
once TRBJ2-6 NA TRBV3-1/TRBV3-2 CASSQDGGAGAWGLGANVLTF TGTGCCAGCAGCCAAGATGGGGGGGCCGGGGCCTGGGGGCTTGGGGCCAACGTCCTGACTTTC
NA TRBJ1-4 NA TRBV3-1/TRBV3-2 CASRTSGIGGELFF TGTGCCAGCAGAACTTCCGGGATAGGGGGTGAACTGTTTTTT
once TRBJ2-1 NA TRBV23-1 CASSQRPPLRYNEQFF TGCGCCAGCAGTCAGAGACCCCCTTTGAGGTACAATGAGCAGTTCTTC
NA TRBJ1-5 TRBD1 TRBV2 CASSGDRGWYSNQPQHF TGTGCCAGCAGTGGGGACAGGGGATGGTATAGCAATCAGCCCCAGCATTTT